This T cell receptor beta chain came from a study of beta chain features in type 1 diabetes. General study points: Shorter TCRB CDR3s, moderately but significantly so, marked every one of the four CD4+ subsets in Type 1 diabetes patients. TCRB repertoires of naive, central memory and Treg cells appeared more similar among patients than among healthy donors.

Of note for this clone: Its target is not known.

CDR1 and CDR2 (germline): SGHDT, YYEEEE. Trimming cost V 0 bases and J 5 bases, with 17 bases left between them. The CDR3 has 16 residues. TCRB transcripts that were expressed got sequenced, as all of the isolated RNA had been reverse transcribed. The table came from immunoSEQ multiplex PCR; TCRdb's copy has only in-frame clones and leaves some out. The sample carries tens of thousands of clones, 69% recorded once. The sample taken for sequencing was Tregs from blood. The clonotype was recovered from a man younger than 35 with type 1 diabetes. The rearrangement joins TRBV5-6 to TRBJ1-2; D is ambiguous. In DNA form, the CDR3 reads TGTGCCAGCAGCTTGGGAAGTTCCGCAACCCTATATGGCTACACCTTC. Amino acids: CASSLGSSATLYGYTF.